The 20 T cell receptor beta chains listed next were all sequenced from one sample in a study of OX40 agonist ivuxolimab in advanced cancers. This table comes from immunoSEQ multiplex PCR, and its TCRdb copy is limited to in-frame clones, with some not included. The data show around 6,000 clones, approximately 81% seen once. Sequences were derived from CD4+ or CD8+ T cells sorted from blood, sampled in a trial of the OX40 agonist ivuxolimab. These receptors all come from an adult with an advanced solid tumor such as melanoma, head and neck, liver or kidney cancer.

The rearrangement links TRBV19 to TRBJ1-1; TRBD1 might be the D (5 bases). CDR3 length: 15 residues. The V end was cut by 6 bases, the J end by 0 bases, with 14 bases between. CDR1 is LNHDA, CDR2 SQIVND, per germline (reference sequence). CDR3 protein: CASSRKRGVNTEAFF. The CDR3 DNA is TGTGCCAGTAGCAGAAAAAGAGGGGTGAACACTGAAGCTTTCTTT.

The chain is built from TRBV7-3 and TRBJ2-1, with a possible D match to TRBD1 (5 bases). The V gene lost 3 bases and the J gene lost 8 bases, with 8 bases spanning the gap. Germline V lookup: CDR1 SGHTA, CDR2 FQGTGA. This CDR3 is built from 12 residues. CDR3 in amino acids: CASSFQGDEQFF. CDR3 DNA sequence: TGTGCCAGCAGCTTCCAGGGCGATGAGCAGTTCTTC.

The V and J genes are TRBV11-1 and TRBJ2-2, with TRBD2 matching over 10 bases. V lost 6 bases and J lost 3; bases outside the gene matches: 7. CDR1 is SGHAT and CDR2 is FQDESV in the germline V gene (reference sequence). The length of the CDR3 is 16 residues. The DNA for the CDR3 is TGTGCCAGCAGAGCGGGGGGGCCTTGGGACACCGGGGAGCTGTTTTTT. Amino acid sequence: CASRAGGPWDTGELFF.

This rearrangement joins TRBV5-6 to TRBJ2-3; D may be TRBD1 (5 bases). From germline, CDR1 is SGHDT and CDR2 YYEEEE. V gave up 4 bases and J gave up 4 bases, with 7 bases separating them. The CDR3 spans 12 residues. In DNA, the CDR3 is TGTGCCAGCAGCCCAGGGTCAGATACGCAGTATTTT. This codes for CASSPGSDTQYF.

This rearrangement joins TRBV27 to TRBJ2-3; 8 bases map to TRBD2. The CDR3 sequence is 17 residues long. The junction had 13 bases not matched to a gene; V was cut back by 5 bases and J by 3 bases. In germline, CDR1 is MNHEY, CDR2 SMNVEV (reference sequence). The CDR3, as DNA: TGTGCCAGCAGTCCCCTCGGTAGCGGGGATGGGACAGATACGCAGTATTTT. Its protein product is CASSPLGSGDGTDTQYF.

The chain is built from TRBV4-2 and TRBJ2-7; D gene ambiguous. Germline lookup yields CDR1 LGHNA and CDR2 YNFKEQ. V dropped 4 bases and J dropped 6 bases, with 22 bases sitting between them. The CDR3 sequence is 16 residues long. CDR3 in DNA: TGTGCCAGCAGCCGAAGCCTATTGGGCTCGGAGTTCGAGCAGTACTTC. Translating it yields CASSRSLLGSEFEQYF.

This clone has only a few counts. The chain joins TRBV6-1 to TRBJ1-2; D unclear. Germline CDR1 and CDR2: MNHNS and SASEGT. The CDR3 contains 16 residues. The V end lost 6 bases, the J end lost 0 bases, and 17 bases lay between the germline ends. The CDR3 region is CASSELGRSANYGYTF. The CDR3, as DNA: TGTGCCAGCAGCGAACTTGGGAGGTCAGCTAACTATGGCTACACCTTC.

This clone was picked up one time. The chain joins TRBV4-3 to TRBJ2-7; TRBD1 might be the D (6 bases). V was pared by 0 bases and J by 3 bases, with 15 bases between. Germline V lookup: CDR1 LGHNA, CDR2 YSLEER. The CDR3 contains 16 residues. The CDR3 is CASSQDPQGGRYEQYF. CDR3 in DNA: TGCGCCAGCAGCCAAGACCCACAGGGTGGCCGCTACGAGCAGTACTTC.

This chain links TRBV7-2 with TRBJ2-7; D could derive from TRBD1 or TRBD2 (5 bases each). Trimming left V 3 bases short and J 6 bases short, with 18 bases between. CDR1 and CDR2 (germline): SGHTA, FQGNSA. The CDR3 is 15 residues long. In DNA form, the CDR3 reads TGTGCCAGCAGCTTCCCTCCGGGACCGACGGGCGAGCAGTACTTC. Protein sequence: CASSFPPGPTGEQYF.

V gene TRBV11-3 combines with J gene TRBJ1-5; no reliable D call. Germline lookup yields CDR1 SGHNT and CDR2 YENEEA. Deletions cut 10 bases from V and 1 base from J, with 14 bases between. The CDR3 spans 14 residues. The CDR3 here is CATTLGLSNQPQHF. Here the CDR3 DNA reads TGTGCCACCACCCTAGGCTTAAGCAATCAGCCCCAGCATTTT.

This chain uses TRBV11-2 with TRBJ2-1, with unresolved D. V was cut by 3 bases and J by 0 bases, with 15 bases left in between. Germline V lookup: CDR1 SGHAT, CDR2 FQNNGV. The CDR3 length is 17 residues. CDR3 sequence: CASSFSAQLSSYNEQFF. In nucleotides, the CDR3 is TGTGCCAGCAGCTTTTCGGCTCAGCTAAGCTCCTACAATGAGCAGTTCTTC.

The chain combines TRBV18 with TRBJ2-3; tentatively, D is TRBD2 (6 bases). This CDR3 spans 17 amino acids. Germline assignment: CDR1 KGHSH and CDR2 LQKENI. The V end was cut by 2 bases, the J end by 4 bases, with 19 bases between. CDR3 loop: CASSPDRMAWGADTQYF. DNA of the CDR3: TGTGCCAGCTCACCAGACCGGATGGCCTGGGGGGCAGATACGCAGTATTTT.

The chain has TRBV5-1 and TRBJ2-1; perhaps TRBD1 as D (6 bases). The CDR3 length is 15 residues. The V end lost 3 bases, the J end lost 4 bases, and 14 bases lay between the germline ends. Germline V gives CDR1 SGHRS, CDR2 YFSETQ. The CDR3 DNA reads TGCGCCAGCAGCTCCGGTCTACAGGGATACAATGAGCAGTTCTTC. Translated, it gives CASSSGLQGYNEQFF.

In this sample, this clone turned up a few times. The V gene is TRBV19, the J gene TRBJ1-6; 7 nucleotides match TRBD1. V lost 8 bases to trimming and J lost 7 bases; unmatched junction nucleotides: 2. Germline CDR1 is LNHDA and CDR2 is SQIVND (reference sequence). This CDR3 is built from 12 residues. The CDR3: CASRRGNSPLHF. The CDR3 DNA reads as TGTGCCAGTCGCAGGGGGAATTCACCCCTCCACTTT.

The CDR3 coding sequence is TGTGCTAGTGGTTTGGCCCAGAGCCGGCCATCCACCGGGGAGCTGTTTTTT. It codes for CASGLAQSRPSTGELFF. The chain has TRBV12-5 and TRBJ2-2; D is uncertain. Germline CDR1 LGHNT, CDR2 FRNRAP. Trimming removed 1 base from V and 4 bases from J, with 16 bases in between. CDR3 length: 17 amino acids.

The rearrangement joins TRBV7-8 to TRBJ2-3, with 8 bases identical to TRBD2. The CDR3 runs 13 residues. CDR1 and CDR2 from the germline V gene are SGHVS and FQNEAQ. J gave up 5 bases and V 5 bases, and 3 bases lay outside the gene matches. The chain's CDR3 is CASSPGGGDTQYF. The CDR3 region has the DNA TGTGCCAGCAGCCCGGGGGGGGGAGATACGCAGTATTTT.

Only one count was recorded for this clone. The V and J genes are TRBV4-3 and TRBJ2-7; D tentatively reads TRBD1 or TRBD2 (5 bases each). The CDR3 runs 15 residues. V was cut by 4 bases and J by 0 bases, with 13 bases left in between. The germline CDR1 and CDR2 sequences are LGHNA and YSLEER. The CDR3 here is CASSPGRGPSYEQYF. DNA for the CDR3: TGCGCCAGCAGCCCGGGCCGGGGCCCCTCCTACGAGCAGTACTTC.

The rearrangement links TRBV4-1 to TRBJ1-4; D is possibly TRBD1 (6 bases). CDR1 is MGHRA and CDR2 is YSYEKL in the germline V gene. Trimming stripped 1 base from V and 0 bases from J, with 15 bases between. There are 18 residues in the CDR3. CDR3 residues: CASSQGGGRSATNEKLFF. The CDR3 DNA is TGCGCCAGCAGCCAAGGGGGGGGCAGATCTGCAACTAATGAAAAACTGTTTTTT.

The chain combines TRBV18 with TRBJ2-1; tentatively, D is TRBD1 (6 bases). With 6 bases removed from V and 7 bases from J, the gap between germline ends came to 7 bases. Germline V gene sequence: CDR1 KGHSH, CDR2 LQKENI. The CDR3 has 11 residues. Here the CDR3 reads CASSQGNEQFF. CDR3 bases: TGTGCCAGCTCGCAGGGGAATGAGCAGTTCTTC.

The chain employs TRBV5-4 and TRBJ2-3; 11 positions agree with TRBD2. Germline-derived CDR1 and CDR2 are SGHNT and YYREEE (reference sequence). V was clipped by 7 bases and J by 4 bases; unmatched bases: 5. This CDR3 is built from 14 residues. This CDR3 reads CASSSSGGSDTQYF. CDR3 coding DNA: TGTGCCAGCTCCTCTAGCGGGGGGTCAGATACGCAGTATTTT.